This passage covers 8 T cell receptor beta chains from one sample sequenced in a study of CD8+ T cells in alopecia areata. Extracted RNA was reverse transcribed, and the resulting cDNA served as sequencing template. The method was immunoSEQ multiplex PCR; TCRdb's version includes in-frame clones alone and lacks a portion of them. The data show about 180,000 clones, with around 63% seen just once and around 1.8% held by the top ten. This specimen consisted of CD4+ T cells sorted from blood, obtained at week 0. The receptor set was obtained from a human donor with alopecia areata.

The chain combines TRBV30 with TRBJ2-7; D possibly corresponds to TRBD1 (5 bases). This CDR3 contains 15 residues. From germline, CDR1 is GTSNPN and CDR2 SVGIG (reference sequence). The V gene lost 0 bases and the J gene lost 2 bases, with 14 bases spanning the gap. Here the CDR3 reads CAWSVAGAGAYEQYF. CDR3 DNA: TGTGCCTGGAGTGTAGCTGGGGCTGGAGCCTACGAGCAGTACTTC.

A note on this clone: Other DNA sequences in the sample encode the same CDR3. This sequence joins TRBV5-1 and TRBJ2-5; D uncertain. This CDR3 region has 11 residues. Trimming left V 3 bases short and J 2 bases short, with 2 bases between. Germline V gives CDR1 SGHRS, CDR2 YFSETQ. This chain's CDR3 is CASSSQETQYF. The CDR3 DNA is TGCGCCAGCAGCTCTCAAGAGACCCAGTACTTC.

The gene calls are TRBV28 and TRBJ2-3, with no clear D. CDR1 and CDR2 from the germline V gene are MDHEN and SYDVKM. V was pared by 1 base and J by 9 bases, with 5 bases between. The CDR3 has 11 amino acids. CDR3: CASSLSETQYF. CDR3 nucleotide sequence: TGTGCCAGCAGTTTATCGGAGACGCAGTATTTT.

This clone occurred once. Other nucleotide sequences from this sample produce the same CDR3. The V gene is TRBV30, the J gene TRBJ2-7; D gene ambiguous. This CDR3 is 12 amino acids long. The ends were cut back, 0 bases at V and 2 bases at J, with 5 bases in the middle. CDR1 GTSNPN and CDR2 SVGIG come from the germline V gene (reference sequence). CDR3 sequence reads: CAWSVGPYEQYF. The CDR3 DNA sequence: TGTGCCTGGAGTGTGGGCCCCTACGAGCAGTACTTC.

The chain is built from TRBV29-1 and TRBJ2-6; no clear D. The ends were cut back, 5 bases at V and 1 base at J, with 6 bases in the middle. The CDR3 has 13 amino acids. The germline V gene encodes CDR1 SQVTM and CDR2 ANQGSEA. CDR3 nucleotides: TGCAGCGTTTCTGTATCTGGGGCCAACGTCCTGACTTTC. Translation gives CSVSVSGANVLTF. Drawing the rest from reference TRBV29-1 and TRBJ2-6, the complete variable domain is SAVISQKPSRDICQRGTSLTIQCQVDSQVTMMFWYRQQPGQSLTLIATANQGSEATYESGFVIDKFPISRPNLTFSTLTVSNMSPEDSSIYLCSVSVSGANVLTFGAGSRLTVL.

This clone showed up just a few times. The V gene is TRBV29-1, the J gene TRBJ1-2; 9 bases align to TRBD1. From germline, CDR1 is SQVTM and CDR2 ANQGSEA. This CDR3 spans 11 amino acids. Losses at the gene ends were 7 bases for V and 9 bases for J; bases not matched to a gene: 6. CDR3 sequence: CSAGDRASYTF. For the CDR3, the DNA is TGCAGCGCCGGGGACAGGGCTAGCTACACCTTC.

Only a few counts were recorded for this clone. The rearrangement uses TRBV2 and TRBJ2-1; 8 positions match TRBD2. The V segment lost 6 bases and the J segment 8 bases; nucleotides outside the gene matches: 12. This CDR3 comprises 15 residues. Germline V gives CDR1 SNHLY, CDR2 FYNNEI. The CDR3 here is CASRPLAGGGDEQFF. CDR3 in DNA: TGTGCCAGCAGACCTTTGGCGGGGGGCGGAGATGAGCAGTTCTTC.

The chain recombines TRBV11-1 with TRBJ2-2; D not certain. The CDR3 length is 14 residues. In germline, CDR1 is SGHAT, CDR2 FQDESV (reference sequence). Deletions cut 3 bases from V and 7 bases from J, with 12 bases between. CDR3 DNA: TGTGCCAGCAGCTTGAAATTGGGCGTCGGGGAGCTGTTTTTT. Protein product: CASSLKLGVGELFF.